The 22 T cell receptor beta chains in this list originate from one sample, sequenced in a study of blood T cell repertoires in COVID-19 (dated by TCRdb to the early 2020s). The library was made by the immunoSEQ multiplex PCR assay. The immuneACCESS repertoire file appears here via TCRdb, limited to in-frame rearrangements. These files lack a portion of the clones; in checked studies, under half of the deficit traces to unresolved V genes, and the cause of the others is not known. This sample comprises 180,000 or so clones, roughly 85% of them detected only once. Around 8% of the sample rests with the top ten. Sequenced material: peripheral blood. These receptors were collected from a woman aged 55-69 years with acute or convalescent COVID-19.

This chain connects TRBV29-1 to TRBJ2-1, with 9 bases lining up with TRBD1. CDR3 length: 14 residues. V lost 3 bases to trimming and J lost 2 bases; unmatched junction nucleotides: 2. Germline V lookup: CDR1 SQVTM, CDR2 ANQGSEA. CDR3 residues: CSVDRTGAYNEQFF. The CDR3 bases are TGCAGCGTTGACCGGACAGGGGCCTACAATGAGCAGTTCTTC.

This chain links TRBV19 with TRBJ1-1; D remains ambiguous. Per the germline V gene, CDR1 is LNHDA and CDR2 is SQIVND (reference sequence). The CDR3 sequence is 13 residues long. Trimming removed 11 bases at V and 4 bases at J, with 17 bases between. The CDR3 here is CACRRGIGTEAFF. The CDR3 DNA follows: TGTGCCTGCAGGAGAGGGATCGGCACTGAAGCTTTCTTT.

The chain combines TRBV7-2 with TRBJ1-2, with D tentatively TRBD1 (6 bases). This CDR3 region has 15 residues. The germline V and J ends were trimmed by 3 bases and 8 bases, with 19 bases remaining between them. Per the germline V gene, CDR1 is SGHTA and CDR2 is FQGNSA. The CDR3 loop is CASSLGPGTIEGYTF. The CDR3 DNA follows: TGTGCCAGCAGCTTGGGCCCGGGGACAATAGAAGGCTACACCTTC.

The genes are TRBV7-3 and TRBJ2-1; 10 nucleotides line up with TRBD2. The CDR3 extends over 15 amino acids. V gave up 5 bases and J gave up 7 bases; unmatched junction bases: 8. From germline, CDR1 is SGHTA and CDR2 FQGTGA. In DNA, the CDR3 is TGTGCCAGCAGCCTAGCGGGAGCTGAGGTAAATGAGCAGTTCTTC. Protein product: CASSLAGAEVNEQFF.

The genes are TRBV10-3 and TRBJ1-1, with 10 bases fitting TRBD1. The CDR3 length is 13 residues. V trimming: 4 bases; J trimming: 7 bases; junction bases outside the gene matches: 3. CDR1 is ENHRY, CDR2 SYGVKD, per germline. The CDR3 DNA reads TGTGCCATCAGTGGGACAGGGGGTAGTGAAGCTTTCTTT. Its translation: CAISGTGGSEAFF.

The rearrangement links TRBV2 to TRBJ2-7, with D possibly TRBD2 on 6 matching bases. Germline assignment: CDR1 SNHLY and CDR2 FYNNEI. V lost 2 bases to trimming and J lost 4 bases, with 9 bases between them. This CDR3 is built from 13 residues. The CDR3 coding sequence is TGTGCCAGCAGTGAACCCCTAGCGTACGAGCAGTACGTC. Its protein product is CASSEPLAYEQYV.

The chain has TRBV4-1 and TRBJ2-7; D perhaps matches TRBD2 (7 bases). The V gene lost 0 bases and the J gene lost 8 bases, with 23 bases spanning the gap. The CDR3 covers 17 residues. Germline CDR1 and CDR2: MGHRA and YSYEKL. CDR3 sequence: CASSQEGGPAGVGQQYF. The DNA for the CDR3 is TGCGCCAGCAGCCAAGAGGGGGGGCCTGCGGGAGTAGGGCAGCAGTACTTC.

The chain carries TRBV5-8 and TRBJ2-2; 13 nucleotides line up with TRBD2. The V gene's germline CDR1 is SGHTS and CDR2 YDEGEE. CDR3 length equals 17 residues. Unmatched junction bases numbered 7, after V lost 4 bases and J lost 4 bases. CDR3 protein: CASSLRTSGGFTGELFF. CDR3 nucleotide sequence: TGTGCCAGCAGCCTGAGGACTAGCGGGGGTTTCACCGGGGAGCTGTTTTTT.

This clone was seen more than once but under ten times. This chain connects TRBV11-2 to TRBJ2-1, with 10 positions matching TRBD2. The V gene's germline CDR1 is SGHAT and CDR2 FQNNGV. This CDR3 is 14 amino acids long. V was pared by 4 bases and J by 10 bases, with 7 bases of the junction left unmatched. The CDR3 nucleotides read TGTGCCAGCAGCTACGGACTAGCGGCACGGGAGCAGTTCTTC. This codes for CASSYGLAAREQFF.

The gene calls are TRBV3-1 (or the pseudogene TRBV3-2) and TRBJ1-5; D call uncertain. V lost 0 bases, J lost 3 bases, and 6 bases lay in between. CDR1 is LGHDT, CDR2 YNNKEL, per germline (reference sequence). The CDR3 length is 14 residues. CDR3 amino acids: CASSQDRHNQPQHF. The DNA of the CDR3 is TGTGCCAGCAGCCAAGACAGGCACAATCAGCCCCAGCATTTT.

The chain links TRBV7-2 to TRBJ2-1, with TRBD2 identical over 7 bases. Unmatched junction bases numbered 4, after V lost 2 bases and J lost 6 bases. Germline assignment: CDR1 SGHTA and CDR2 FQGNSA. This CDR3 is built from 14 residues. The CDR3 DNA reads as TGTGCCAGCAGCTTAAAGCGGGAATCCAATGAGCAGTTCTTC. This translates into CASSLKRESNEQFF.

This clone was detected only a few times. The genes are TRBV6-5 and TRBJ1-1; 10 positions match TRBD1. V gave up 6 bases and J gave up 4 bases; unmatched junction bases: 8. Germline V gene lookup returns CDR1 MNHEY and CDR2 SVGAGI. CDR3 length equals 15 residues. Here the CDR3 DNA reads TGTGCCAGCAGACAAACGGGACAGGGGATCACTGAAGCTTTCTTT. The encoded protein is CASRQTGQGITEAFF.

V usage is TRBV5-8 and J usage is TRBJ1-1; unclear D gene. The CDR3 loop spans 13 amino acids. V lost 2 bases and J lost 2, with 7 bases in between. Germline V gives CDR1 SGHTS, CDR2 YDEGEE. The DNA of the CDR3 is TGTGCCAGCAGCTTAACGAGCAACACTGAAGCTTTCTTT. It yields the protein CASSLTSNTEAFF. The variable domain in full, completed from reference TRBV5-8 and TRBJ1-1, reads EAGVTQSPTHLIKTRGQQATLRCSPISGHTSVYWYQQALGLGLQFLLWYDEGEERNRGNFPPRFSGRQFPNYSSELNVNALELEDSALYLCASSLTSNTEAFFGQGTRLTVV.

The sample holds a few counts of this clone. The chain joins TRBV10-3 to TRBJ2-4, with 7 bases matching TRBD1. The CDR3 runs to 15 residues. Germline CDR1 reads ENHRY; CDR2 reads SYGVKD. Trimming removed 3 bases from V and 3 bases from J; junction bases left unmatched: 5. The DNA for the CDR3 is TGTGCCATCAGTGATGGAGACAGGGTCAAAAACATTCAGTACTTC. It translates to CAISDGDRVKNIQYF.

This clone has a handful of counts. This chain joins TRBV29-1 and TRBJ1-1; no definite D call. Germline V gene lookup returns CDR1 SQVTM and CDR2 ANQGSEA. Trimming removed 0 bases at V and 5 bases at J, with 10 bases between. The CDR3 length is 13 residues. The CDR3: CSVEDRAGTEAFF. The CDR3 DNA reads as TGCAGCGTTGAAGATCGAGCTGGTACTGAAGCTTTCTTT.

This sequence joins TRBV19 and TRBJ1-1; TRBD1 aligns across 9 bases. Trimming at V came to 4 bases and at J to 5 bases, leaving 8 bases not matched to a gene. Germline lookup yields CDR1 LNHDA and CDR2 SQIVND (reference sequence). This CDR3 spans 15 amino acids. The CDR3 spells CASSTAGQGFTEAFF. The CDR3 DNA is TGTGCCAGTAGTACGGCCGGACAGGGGTTTACTGAAGCTTTCTTT.

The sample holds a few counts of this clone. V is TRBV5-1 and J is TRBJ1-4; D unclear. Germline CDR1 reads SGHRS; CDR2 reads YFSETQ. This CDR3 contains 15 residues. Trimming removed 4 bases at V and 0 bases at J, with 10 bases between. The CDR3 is CASSPNRATNEKLFF. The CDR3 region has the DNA TGCGCCAGCAGCCCGAACAGAGCAACTAATGAAAAACTGTTTTTT.

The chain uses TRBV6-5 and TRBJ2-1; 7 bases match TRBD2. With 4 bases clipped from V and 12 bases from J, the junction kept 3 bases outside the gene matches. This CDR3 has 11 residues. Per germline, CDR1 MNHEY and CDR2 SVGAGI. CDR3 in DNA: TGTGCCAGCAGTTCCCCGGGAGGGCAGTTCTTC. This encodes CASSSPGGQFF.

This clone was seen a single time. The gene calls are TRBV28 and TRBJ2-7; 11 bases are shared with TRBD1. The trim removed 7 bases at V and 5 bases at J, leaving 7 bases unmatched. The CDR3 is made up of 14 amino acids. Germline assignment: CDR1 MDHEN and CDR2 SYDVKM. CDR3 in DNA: TGTGCCAGCAAGGGGACAGGGGGTGGCAACGAGCAGTACGTC. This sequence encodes CASKGTGGGNEQYV.

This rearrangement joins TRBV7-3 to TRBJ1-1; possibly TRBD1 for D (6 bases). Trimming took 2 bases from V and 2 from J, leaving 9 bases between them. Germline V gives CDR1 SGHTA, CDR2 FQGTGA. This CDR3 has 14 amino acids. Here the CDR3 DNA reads TGTGCCAGCAGCTTATTGGGGGCTAACACTGAAGCTTTCTTT. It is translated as CASSLLGANTEAFF.

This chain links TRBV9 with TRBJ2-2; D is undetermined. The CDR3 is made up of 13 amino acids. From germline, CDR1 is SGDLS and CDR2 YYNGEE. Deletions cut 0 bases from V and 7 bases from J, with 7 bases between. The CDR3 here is CASSVGLFGELFF. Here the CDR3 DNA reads TGTGCCAGCAGCGTAGGTCTGTTCGGGGAGCTGTTTTTT.

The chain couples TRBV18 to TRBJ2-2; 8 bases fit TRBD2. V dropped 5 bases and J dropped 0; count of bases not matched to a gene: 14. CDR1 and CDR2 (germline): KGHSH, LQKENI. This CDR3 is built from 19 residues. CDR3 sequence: CASSSHPGLGVANTGELFF. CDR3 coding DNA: TGTGCCAGCTCATCCCATCCGGGACTAGGAGTCGCGAACACCGGGGAGCTGTTTTTT.